This entry features one TCR beta chain sequence. The target antigen is unknown. The data were obtained in a study of memory CD4+ T cells and cytomegalovirus serostatus. Single viable CD3+CD4+CD8-CD45RO+ cells were sorted as the memory CD4+ T cells. Study outcomes and limitations: Median bootstrapped AUC for CMV status was just over 0.94 originally, about 0.9 US-trained.

After removal of 3 bases from V and 6 bases from J, the junction contained 6 bases not matched to a gene. This CDR3 spans 15 amino acids. Per the germline V gene, CDR1 is SGHVS and CDR2 is FQNEAQ. Under the authors' procedure: Out-of-frame sequences were removed, leaving a few million distinct TCRbeta sequences. The repertoire was sequenced with immunoSEQ multiplex PCR; TCRdb's copy has only in-frame clones and lacks some. V, J and clone size are those of that table, while D and trimming were read from the DNA. The sample holds over 65,000 clones, about 70% seen once. Material: memory CD4+ T cells from blood. The TCR was taken from an adult in good health and CMV-seropositive. This chain joins TRBV7-8 and TRBJ2-1; TRBD2 matches 9 bases. CDR3 DNA: TGTGCCAGCAGCTTGGGAGCGGGAGGTCTCAATGAGCAGTTCTTC. It is translated as CASSLGAGGLNEQFF.